The rows below give T cell receptor beta chains drawn from one sample of a study of blood T cell repertoires in COVID-19. Profiling relied on immunoSEQ multiplex PCR, and the TCRdb table lists in-frame clones only, not all of them. The table includes about 180,000 clones, around 89% detected once. Sequenced: peripheral blood. The receptors were gathered from a woman in her 30s with acute or convalescent COVID-19. Both conserved end residues are part of each CDR3. D genes are given only for firm matches. Not every row has a clone size; where given, it reads once, few, many or a size class.

cdr3_length	d_call	v_call	j_call	clone_size	cdr3_aa	cdr3_nt
16	.	TRBV7-2	TRBJ2-1	.	CASRHLRTNEFREQFF	TGTGCCAGCAGACACCTACGGACTAATGAGTTCAGGGAGCAGTTCTTC
13	TRBD1	TRBV3-1/TRBV3-2	TRBJ1-1	.	CASSQRQGVEAFF	TGTGCCAGCAGCCAACGACAGGGTGTCGAAGCTTTCTTT
15	.	TRBV18	TRBJ1-6	.	CASSPLKGENSPLHF	TGTGCCAGCTCACCACTAAAGGGGGAGAATTCACCCCTCCACTTT
16	TRBD2	TRBV11-2	TRBJ2-3	.	CASSSPPTSRTDTQYF	TGTGCCAGCAGCTCCCCTCCGACTAGCAGAACAGATACGCAGTATTTT
14	.	TRBV7-9	TRBJ2-1	.	CASSSGRVNNEQFF	TGTGCCAGCAGCTCGGGTAGAGTCAACAATGAGCAGTTCTTC
15	.	TRBV28	TRBJ2-7	.	CASSPTGKIPYEQYF	TGTGCCAGCAGCCCCACAGGGAAGATCCCCTACGAGCAGTACTTC
16	TRBD2	TRBV5-5	TRBJ2-1	.	CASSLGGLAPGGEQFF	TGTGCCAGCAGCTTGGGTGGACTAGCCCCAGGAGGGGAGCAGTTCTTC
14	TRBD1	TRBV24-1	TRBJ2-7	once	CATSDPDRAYEQYF	TGTGCCACCAGTGATCCGGACAGGGCGTACGAGCAGTACTTC
18	.	TRBV5-1	TRBJ2-1	once	CASSLAFTGRASYNEQFF	TGCGCCAGCAGCTTGGCCTTTACAGGGAGGGCCTCCTACAATGAGCAGTTCTTC
16	TRBD1	TRBV28	TRBJ1-5	.	CASRVPGQGTNQPQHF	TGTGCCAGCAGGGTCCCGGGACAGGGAACCAATCAGCCCCAGCATTTT
13	TRBD1	TRBV27	TRBJ2-7	.	CASKRTGANEQYF	TGTGCCAGCAAGAGGACAGGGGCTAACGAGCAGTACTTC
12	.	TRBV7-9	TRBJ1-3	.	CASSFRGNTIYF	TGTGCCAGCAGCTTTCGTGGAAACACCATATATTTT
16	TRBD1	TRBV5-1	TRBJ2-3	.	CASSPSGQGPTDTQYF	TGCGCCAGCAGCCCCTCGGGACAGGGCCCCACAGATACGCAGTATTTT
15	TRBD2	TRBV5-1	TRBJ2-7	.	CASSSITGTRREQYF	TGCGCCAGCAGCTCGATTACCGGGACTAGACGCGAGCAGTACTTC
14	TRBD2	TRBV19	TRBJ2-3	.	CASSWGGSTDTQYF	TGTGCCAGTAGCTGGGGGGGGAGCACAGATACGCAGTATTTT
14	.	TRBV4-2	TRBJ1-2	.	CASTLGEPYYGYTF	TGTGCCAGTACCCTCGGGGAACCCTACTATGGCTACACCTTC
14	TRBD1	TRBV19	TRBJ2-3	.	CASSGTGGTDTQYF	TGTGCCAGTTCCGGGACAGGGGGCACAGATACGCAGTATTTT
13	.	TRBV6-5	TRBJ1-1	.	CASTLLTESEAFF	TGTGCCAGCACCCTCCTGACAGAATCCGAAGCTTTCTTT
13	.	TRBV5-1	TRBJ1-2	.	CASREGPDGGYTF	TGCGCCAGCAGGGAGGGGCCAGATGGTGGCTACACCTTC
15	.	TRBV27	TRBJ2-2	.	CASSTYHDSPRELFF	TGTGCCAGCAGTACGTACCACGACTCCCCGAGGGAGCTGTTTTTT
14	.	TRBV4-2	TRBJ1-5	.	CASSQGGQSAPQHF	TGTGCCAGCAGCCAAGGAGGACAGTCCGCGCCCCAGCATTTT
12	.	TRBV28	TRBJ2-7	.	CASSPGLYEQYF	TGTGCCAGCAGTCCCGGACTCTACGAGCAGTACTTC
15	TRBD2	TRBV9	TRBJ2-1	.	CASTQGLAGVYEQFF	TGTGCCAGCACCCAGGGACTAGCGGGAGTTTATGAGCAGTTCTTC
15	TRBD2	TRBV3-1/TRBV3-2	TRBJ2-1	.	CASSHTSAGENEQFF	TGTGCCAGCAGCCATACTAGTGCGGGGGAAAATGAGCAGTTCTTC
13	TRBD2	TRBV5-1	TRBJ2-1	.	CASSFGLDNEQFF	TGCGCCAGCAGCTTCGGACTAGATAATGAGCAGTTCTTC
15	TRBD1	TRBV11-2	TRBJ1-1	.	CASSKQGQGGTEAFF	TGTGCCAGCAGCAAACAGGGACAGGGTGGCACTGAAGCTTTCTTT
15	.	TRBV2	TRBJ2-1	.	CASSPRGASYNEQFF	TGTGCCAGCAGCCCACGGGGGGCCTCATACAATGAGCAGTTCTTC
13	.	TRBV20-1	TRBJ2-3	.	CRASGQIIDTQYF	TGCAGGGCCAGTGGGCAAATTATTGATACGCAGTATTTT
11	.	TRBV20-1	TRBJ1-1	.	CSGRRNTEAFF	TGCAGTGGCAGAAGGAACACTGAAGCTTTCTTT
12	.	TRBV15	TRBJ2-2	.	CATSSVGWELFF	TGTGCCACCAGCAGCGTTGGCTGGGAGCTGTTTTTT
13	.	TRBV5-6	TRBJ2-7	.	CASPRGGSYEQYF	TGTGCCAGCCCCCGGGGAGGCTCCTACGAGCAGTACTTC
15	.	TRBV30	TRBJ2-3	few	CAWSNRAGSTDTQYF	TGTGCCTGGAGTAACAGGGCTGGAAGCACAGATACGCAGTATTTT
15	.	TRBV28	TRBJ1-2	.	CAGKIGDRQGGGYTF	TGTGCCGGAAAAATCGGCGACAGACAAGGTGGGGGCTACACCTTC
15	TRBD1	TRBV6-6	TRBJ2-7	.	CATGTAISLSYEQYF	TGTGCCACAGGGACAGCCATTTCTTTATCCTACGAGCAGTACTTC
14	TRBD2	TRBV10-3	TRBJ2-7	.	CAIRPGRGAYEQYF	TGTGCCATCCGACCCGGGAGGGGAGCCTACGAGCAGTACTTC
14	TRBD1	TRBV6-5	TRBJ1-6	once	CASRKDRDSSPLHF	TGTGCCAGCAGAAAGGACAGGGACTCTTCACCCCTCCACTTT
15	TRBD2	TRBV7-9	TRBJ2-7	.	CASSLAGGAGGEQYF	TGTGCCAGCAGCTTAGCGGGCGGCGCGGGAGGCGAGCAGTACTTC
15	.	TRBV11-2	TRBJ2-1	.	CASSPRVNRYNEQFF	TGTGCCAGCAGCCCGCGGGTCAATCGGTACAATGAGCAGTTCTTC
15	TRBD1	TRBV28	TRBJ2-1	.	CASTPRDRGFNEQFF	TGTGCCAGCACCCCCCGGGACAGGGGCTTCAATGAGCAGTTCTTC
12	TRBD1	TRBV27	TRBJ1-2	.	CASRGQFPGYTF	TGTGCCAGCAGGGGACAGTTTCCTGGCTACACCTTC
16	TRBD1	TRBV27	TRBJ1-3	.	CASSLSSRGPGNTIYF	TGTGCCAGCAGTTTATCAAGCAGGGGGCCCGGAAACACCATATATTTT
13	.	TRBV5-1	TRBJ1-1	.	CASSLWSASSAFF	TGCGCCAGCAGCTTGTGGTCTGCGAGTTCGGCTTTCTTT
17	.	TRBV6-1	TRBJ2-1	.	CASSEVHSGLGGSEQFF	TGTGCCAGCAGTGAAGTGCACAGCGGGCTGGGGGGTAGCGAGCAGTTCTTC
14	TRBD1	TRBV7-9	TRBJ1-2	.	CASSLSKGATGYTF	TGTGCCAGCAGCTTAAGTAAGGGGGCGACCGGCTACACCTTC
15	TRBD2	TRBV5-1	TRBJ2-1	.	CASSWTSQTDNEQFF	TGCGCCAGCAGCTGGACTAGCCAAACGGACAATGAGCAGTTCTTC
15	TRBD1	TRBV9	TRBJ2-1	once	CASSPGQGHYNEQFF	TGTGCCAGCTCTCCGGGACAGGGTCATTACAATGAGCAGTTCTTC
12	.	TRBV5-1	TRBJ1-4	.	CASSLGGDELFF	TGCGCCAGCAGCTTGGGCGGGGACGAACTGTTTTTT
15	TRBD2	TRBV7-9	TRBJ2-1	.	CASSQSGRAADEQFF	TGTGCCAGCAGCCAAAGCGGGAGGGCCGCCGATGAGCAGTTCTTC
13	.	TRBV2	TRBJ2-2	.	CASSENNAGELFF	TGTGCCAGCAGTGAAAACAACGCCGGGGAGCTGTTTTTT